The clone carrying this T cell receptor beta chain was detected many times. Its antigen remains unknown. The CDR3 loop spans 15 amino acids. V lost 1 base, J lost 1 base, and 4 bases stayed unmatched. From germline, CDR1 is SGHAT and CDR2 FQDESV (reference sequence). The source material, RNA transcripts, was used to amplify TCR beta CDR3 regions. First-round RT-PCR targeting the TCR CDR3 was performed with the HTBI primer set. TCRdb fed the multiplex PCR reads into MiXCR, producing one record per CDR3 protein. The table shows roughly 300,000 distinct CDR3 sequences, with 18% occurring only once. The data derive from a study of T cells in Graves' hyperthyroidism and ophthalmopathy. General observations from the study: Most thyroid clonotypes expanded above 0.001 appeared in blood too.

Patients counted as stable if ophthalmopathy did not develop within 18 months. The V and J genes are TRBV11-1 and TRBJ2-7; 7 bases agree with TRBD1. The clonotype comes from a woman in her 50s with Graves' hyperthyroidism. Material for sequencing was blood. CDR3 coding DNA: TGTGCCAGCAGCTTAGAACAGGGGTCTTCCTACGAGCAGTACTTC. Translating gives CASSLEQGSSYEQYF.